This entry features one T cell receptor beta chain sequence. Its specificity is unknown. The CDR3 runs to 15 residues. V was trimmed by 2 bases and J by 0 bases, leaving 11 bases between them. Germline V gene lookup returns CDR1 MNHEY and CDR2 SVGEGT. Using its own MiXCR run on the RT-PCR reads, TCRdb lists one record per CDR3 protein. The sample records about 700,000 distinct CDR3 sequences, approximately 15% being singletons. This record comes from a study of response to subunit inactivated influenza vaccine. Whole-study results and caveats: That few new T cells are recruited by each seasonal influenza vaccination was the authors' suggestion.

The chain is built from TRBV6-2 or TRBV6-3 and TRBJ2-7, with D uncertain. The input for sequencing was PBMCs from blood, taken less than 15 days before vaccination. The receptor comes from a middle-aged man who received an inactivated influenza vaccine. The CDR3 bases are TGTGCCAGCAGTTACCGGGCCACCGTCTCCTACGAGCAGTACTTC. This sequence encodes CASSYRATVSYEQYF.